The source of this T cell receptor (beta chain) is a study of high-grade serous ovarian cancer treatment subgroups. Study-wide findings and caveats: Tumors within one patient showed repertoire similarity of roughly 0.1 to 0.8.

A note on this clone: What it binds is not known.

The tumor samples were collected prior to definitive surgery or chemotherapy. The V gene end was trimmed by 2 bases and the J gene end by 1 base; junction bases not matched to a gene: 4. This CDR3 is 15 amino acids long. Per the germline V gene, CDR1 is MGHDK and CDR2 is SYGVNS. Repertoires were generated with immunoSEQ multiplex PCR, while TCRdb's copy carries only in-frame clones and drops some. Of roughly 7,600 clones listed, over 70% are singletons. The sequence derives from a human donor with high-grade serous ovarian cancer. This chain uses TRBV25-1 with TRBJ1-1; the match to TRBD1 covers 7 bases. Specimen: tumor tissue. CDR3: CASSEQEGANTEAFF. The CDR3 bases are TGTGCCAGCAGTGAACAAGAGGGGGCGAACACTGAAGCTTTCTTT.